This T cell receptor (beta chain) was sequenced during a study of early T cells in non-severe SARS-CoV-2 infection. This clonotype occurred many times. TCRdb processed the 5' RACE reads anew with MiXCR; each CDR3 protein has one entry. Of around 40,000 distinct CDR3 sequences in the sample, less than 7.5% were seen once. Germline V gives CDR1 SGHAT, CDR2 FQNNGV. V lost 8 bases to trimming and J lost 6 bases, with 10 bases between them. This CDR3 has 11 amino acids. The chain carries TRBV11-2 and TRBJ1-1; D is ambiguous. The receptor was derived from an adult who was a healthcare worker with PCR-confirmed SARS-CoV-2 infection or an uninfected control (not recorded which). The source was whole blood, collected at baseline. As DNA, the CDR3 is TGTGCCAGCCGCGAACGGCCTGAAGCTTTCTTT. Protein: CASRERPEAFF.